This entry describes one T cell receptor beta chain. V was pared by 5 bases and J by 9 bases, with 6 bases of the junction left unmatched. CDR1 SGHTA and CDR2 FQGTGA come from the germline V gene. This CDR3 has 12 amino acids. TCRdb's copy holds only in-frame clones and misses some; the assay was immunoSEQ multiplex PCR. The profile shows approximately 100,000 clones, roughly 90% of them singletons. The data are from a study of control samples from healthy donors and cancer patients. The material sequenced was blood. This rearrangement joins TRBV7-3 to TRBJ2-5, with 7 bases fitting TRBD2. The receptor was derived from a woman aged 45-59 years in good health. The CDR3 here is CASSQGRGAQYF. The CDR3 region has the DNA TGTGCCAGCAGCCAAGGGAGGGGAGCCCAGTACTTC.